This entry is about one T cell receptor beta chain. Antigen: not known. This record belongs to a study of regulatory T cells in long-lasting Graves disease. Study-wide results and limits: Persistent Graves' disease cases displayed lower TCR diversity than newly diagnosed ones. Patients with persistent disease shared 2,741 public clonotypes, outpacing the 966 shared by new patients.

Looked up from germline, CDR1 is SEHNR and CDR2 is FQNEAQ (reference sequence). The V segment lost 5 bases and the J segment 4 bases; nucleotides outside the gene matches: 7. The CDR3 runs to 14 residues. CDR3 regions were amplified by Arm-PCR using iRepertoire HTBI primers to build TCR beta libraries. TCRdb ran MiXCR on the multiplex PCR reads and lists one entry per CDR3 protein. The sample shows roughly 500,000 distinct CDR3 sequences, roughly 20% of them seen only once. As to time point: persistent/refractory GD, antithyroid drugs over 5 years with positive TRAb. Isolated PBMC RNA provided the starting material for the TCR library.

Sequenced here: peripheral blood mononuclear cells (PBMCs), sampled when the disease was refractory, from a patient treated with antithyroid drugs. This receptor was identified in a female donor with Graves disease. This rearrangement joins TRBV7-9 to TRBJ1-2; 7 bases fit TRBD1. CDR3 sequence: CASSPTGAAYGYTF. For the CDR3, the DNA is TGTGCCAGCAGCCCAACAGGGGCGGCCTATGGCTACACCTTC.